The 25 T cell receptor beta chains reported below all come from one sample, sequenced in a study of beta chain features in type 1 diabetes listed by TCRdb under 2018. Libraries were prepared through the immunoSEQ multiplex PCR assay. All of the isolated RNA was reverse transcribed with the High Capacity cDNA Reverse Transcription Kit, so expressed TCRB transcripts were sequenced. Imported from immuneACCESS, the table was reduced by TCRdb to in-frame sequences with V and J called. These copies leave out some clones; in studies compared against another copy, an unresolved V gene accounts for under half, and the cause of the remainder is not known. The sample table holds around 280,000 clones, of which around 7.3% were seen once. The top ten clonotypes cover approximately 1% of the sample. The sequenced sample was central memory CD4+ T cells from blood. These receptors were obtained from a woman between 18 and 29 years old in good health.

The chain is built from TRBV7-9 and TRBJ2-3, with D possibly being TRBD2 (6 bases). The germline V and J ends were trimmed by 4 bases and 4 bases, with 15 bases remaining between them. Looked up from germline, CDR1 is SEHNR and CDR2 is FQNEAQ (reference sequence). CDR3 length equals 15 residues. CDR3 bases: TGTGCCAGCAGCTCGGCCGGGAGTTCAGCAGATACGCAGTATTTT. Its translation is CASSSAGSSADTQYF.

The chain carries TRBV6-6 and TRBJ1-2; no clear D. The CDR3 loop spans 15 amino acids. V was shortened by 0 bases and J by 8 bases, with 16 bases between the two germline ends. Germline V gives CDR1 MNHNY, CDR2 SVGAGI (reference sequence). CDR3 sequence: CASSYSKGGHGGYTF. Written as DNA, the CDR3 is TGTGCCAGCAGTTACTCGAAAGGCGGCCATGGAGGCTACACCTTC.

The chain employs TRBV18 and TRBJ1-4; D is undetermined. Germline V gene data show CDR1 as KGHSH and CDR2 as LQKENI. V was pared by 6 bases and J by 4 bases, with 9 bases between. The CDR3 totals 13 residues. CDR3 DNA sequence: TGTGCCAGCTCCGGGTATGATAATGAAAAACTGTTTTTT. Residues: CASSGYDNEKLFF.

The rearrangement joins TRBV7-3 to TRBJ2-5; D call uncertain. The germline V gene has CDR1 SGHTA and CDR2 FQGTGA. Trimming cost V 0 bases and J 0 bases, with 2 bases left between them. The CDR3 extends over 13 amino acids. The CDR3 DNA reads as TGTGCCAGCAGCTTAACGTACCAAGAGACCCAGTACTTC. Translating gives CASSLTYQETQYF.

This clone was recorded a few times. The chain employs TRBV11-2 and TRBJ2-1; the D gene is possibly TRBD2 (6 bases). Germline V lookup: CDR1 SGHAT, CDR2 FQNNGV. The CDR3 spans 13 residues. V lost 5 bases and J lost 5, with 10 bases in between. CDR3 residues: CASSPRGNNEQFF. CDR3 DNA sequence: TGTGCCAGCAGCCCTCGGGGGAACAATGAGCAGTTCTTC. Looking up the rest from reference TRBV11-2 and TRBJ2-1 gives the full variable domain: EAGVAQSPRYKIIEKRQSVAFWCNPISGHATLYWYQQILGQGPKLLIQFQNNGVVDDSQLPKDRFSAERLKGVDSTLKIQPAKLEDSAVYLCASSPRGNNEQFFGPGTRLTVL.

This clone was detected a few times. The chain links TRBV5-6 to TRBJ1-5, with 10 bases matching TRBD1. CDR1 and CDR2 (germline): SGHDT, YYEEEE. J gave up 6 bases and V 2 bases, and 11 bases lay outside the gene matches. The CDR3 is made up of 17 amino acids. CDR3 region: CASSLLSGTGERQPQHF. As DNA, the CDR3 is TGTGCCAGCAGCTTACTCTCCGGGACAGGGGAACGTCAGCCCCAGCATTTT.

The CDR3 bases are TGTGCCTGGAGTCTGGCCAGTAACACCGGGGAGCTGTTTTTT. Translated, it gives CAWSLASNTGELFF. The chain recombines TRBV30 with TRBJ2-2; D gene unclear. This CDR3 region has 14 residues. The germline V gene encodes CDR1 GTSNPN and CDR2 SVGIG (reference sequence). V shed 2 bases and J shed 2 bases, with 9 bases lying between them. The full variable domain, in which reference TRBV30 and TRBJ2-2 provide the parts outside the CDR3, is SQTIHQWPATLVQPVGSPLSLECTVEGTSNPNLYWYRQAAGRGLQLLFYSVGIGQISSEVPQNLSASRPQDRQFILSSKKLLLSDSGFYLCAWSLASNTGELFFGEGSRLTVL.

This clone was counted only a few times. This rearrangement joins TRBV6-1 to TRBJ1-5, with D hard to call. This CDR3 spans 15 amino acids. Germline CDR1 and CDR2: MNHNS and SASEGT. The ends were cut back, 7 bases at V and 1 base at J, with 14 bases in the middle. CDR3 DNA sequence: TGTGCCAGCATCATGGACCTAAACAGCAATCAGCCCCAGCATTTT. Its protein product is CASIMDLNSNQPQHF.

This clone was seen at least ten times. The chain couples TRBV6-1 to TRBJ2-5, with 7 bases fitting TRBD1. V dropped 8 bases and J dropped 3; count of bases not matched to a gene: 9. Germline CDR1 MNHNS, CDR2 SASEGT. The CDR3 has 14 amino acids. CDR3 DNA sequence: TGTGCCAGCCGTTTAGACAGGGATGAAGAGACCCAGTACTTC. Protein sequence: CASRLDRDEETQYF.

V usage is TRBV7-9 and J usage is TRBJ2-1, with TRBD2 matching over 12 bases. Germline CDR1 reads SEHNR; CDR2 reads FQNEAQ (reference sequence). J gave up 8 bases and V 6 bases, and 8 bases lay outside the gene matches. This CDR3 is 15 amino acids long. This CDR3 reads CASSTTSGSRDEQFF. CDR3 in DNA: TGTGCCAGCAGTACGACTAGCGGGAGTAGGGATGAGCAGTTCTTC.

This clone was seen only a few times. V gene TRBV20-1 combines with J gene TRBJ2-2, with no clear D. CDR1 and CDR2 from the germline V gene are DFQATT and SNEGSKA (reference sequence). The length of the CDR3 is 11 residues. V lost 5 bases and J 8 bases, leaving 9 bases between the germline ends. The CDR3: CSALTLGELFF. CDR3 bases: TGCAGTGCTCTGACCTTGGGGGAGCTGTTTTTT.

The gene calls are TRBV4-2 and TRBJ2-1; maybe TRBD2 (6 bases). Germline V lookup: CDR1 LGHNA, CDR2 YNFKEQ. V shed 4 bases and J shed 0 bases, with 19 bases lying between them. The CDR3 consists of 18 residues. CDR3 in DNA: TGTGCCAGCAGCCTCTTACGGGAGTCTTTAAGCTCCTACAATGAGCAGTTCTTC. Encoded protein: CASSLLRESLSSYNEQFF.

The rearrangement uses TRBV29-1 and TRBJ2-1; 9 bases line up with TRBD1. Germline trimming cut 5 bases from V and 9 bases from J; bases unmatched to any gene: 5. CDR3 length: 12 residues. Germline V CDR1 and CDR2: SQVTM, ANQGSEA. The CDR3 DNA follows: TGCAGCGTTAAACAGGGGGCAGGTGAGCAGTTCTTC. It specifies CSVKQGAGEQFF.

The genes are TRBV9 and TRBJ2-5; D not certain. The CDR3 consists of 14 residues. V lost 1 base, J lost 5 bases, and 12 bases lay in between. CDR1 SGDLS and CDR2 YYNGEE come from the germline V gene. The CDR3 protein is CASSVTPVDETQYF. Here the CDR3 DNA reads TGTGCCAGCAGCGTAACACCGGTTGACGAGACCCAGTACTTC. Full variable domain (missing parts from reference TRBV9 and TRBJ2-5): DSGVTQTPKHLITATGQRVTLRCSPRSGDLSVYWYQQSLDQGLQFLIQYYNGEERAKGNILERFSAQQFPDLHSELNLSSLELGDSALYFCASSVTPVDETQYFGPGTRLLVL.

This clone was detected only a few times. V is TRBV7-9 and J is TRBJ2-5, with a weak D call TRBD2 (6 bases). Trimming pared 2 bases from V and 5 bases from J, leaving 12 bases between. CDR3 length: 14 amino acids. The V gene's germline CDR1 is SEHNR and CDR2 FQNEAQ (reference sequence). For the CDR3, the DNA is TGTGCCAGCAGCTTATACGGGAGCGGGGAGACCCAGTACTTC. This translates into CASSLYGSGETQYF.

There are a few counts of this clone. This chain links TRBV11-2 with TRBJ1-5, with 11 bases that match TRBD1. This CDR3 region has 14 residues. In germline, CDR1 is SGHAT, CDR2 FQNNGV. With V trimmed by 5 bases and J by 9 bases, 6 bases remained unmatched. The CDR3: CASSLRDRGTPQHF. CDR3 nucleotides: TGTGCCAGCAGCCTACGGGACAGGGGGACGCCCCAGCATTTT. Filled out from reference TRBV11-2 and TRBJ1-5, the complete variable domain reads EAGVAQSPRYKIIEKRQSVAFWCNPISGHATLYWYQQILGQGPKLLIQFQNNGVVDDSQLPKDRFSAERLKGVDSTLKIQPAKLEDSAVYLCASSLRDRGTPQHFGDGTRLSIL.

V gene TRBV14 combines with J gene TRBJ1-2; D is unresolved. The CDR3 sequence is 14 residues long. Germline V CDR1 and CDR2: SGHDN, FVKESK. V lost 0 bases and J lost 10, with 15 bases in between. The CDR3 nucleotides read TGTGCCAGCAGCCAAGACCGATTCCGATCCTACTACACCTTC. Protein product: CASSQDRFRSYYTF.

This clone was seen ten or more times. The chain recombines TRBV9 with TRBJ1-3; 9 positions agree with TRBD1. This CDR3 has 14 residues. Germline assignment: CDR1 SGDLS and CDR2 YYNGEE. Losses at the gene ends were 3 bases for V and 6 bases for J; bases not matched to a gene: 4. This CDR3 is CASSGRQGENTIYF. CDR3 coding DNA: TGTGCCAGCAGCGGACGACAGGGGGAAAACACCATATATTTT. Variable domain in full (rest from reference TRBV9 and TRBJ1-3): DSGVTQTPKHLITATGQRVTLRCSPRSGDLSVYWYQQSLDQGLQFLIQYYNGEERAKGNILERFSAQQFPDLHSELNLSSLELGDSALYFCASSGRQGENTIYFGEGSWLTVV.

This clone turned up a few times. The chain links TRBV29-1 to TRBJ1-1; D might be TRBD1 (6 bases). With 3 bases removed from V and 5 bases from J, the gap between germline ends came to 13 bases. This CDR3 region has 13 residues. Germline values: CDR1 SQVTM, CDR2 ANQGSEA. CDR3 in amino acids: CSVDGGSGTEAFF. CDR3 sequence (DNA): TGCAGCGTTGACGGGGGCTCAGGAACTGAAGCTTTCTTT.

The gene calls are TRBV5-4 and TRBJ2-1; 7 nucleotides align to TRBD2. This CDR3 comprises 15 residues. Germline CDR1 SGHNT, CDR2 YYREEE (reference sequence). With V trimmed by 4 bases and J by 12 bases, 16 bases remained unmatched. The CDR3 sequence is CASSPPLTGSGGQFF. CDR3 DNA: TGTGCCAGCAGCCCCCCTCTAACGGGGTCGGGGGGGCAGTTCTTC. Drawing the rest from reference TRBV5-4 and TRBJ2-1, the complete variable domain is ETGVTQSPTHLIKTRGQQVTLRCSSQSGHNTVSWYQQALGQGPQFIFQYYREEENGRGNFPPRFSGLQFPNYSSELNVNALELDDSALYLCASSPPLTGSGGQFFGPGTRLTVL.

This clone was observed a few times. The rearrangement joins TRBV4-3 to TRBJ2-3, with 11 bases that match TRBD2. The CDR3 has 18 amino acids. Germline values: CDR1 LGHNA, CDR2 YSLEER. Trimming took 4 bases from V and 6 from J; bases not matched to a gene: 15. Written as DNA, the CDR3 is TGCGCCAGCAGCCCGACTAGCGGGATAGAGGGAGCCCCTGATACGCAGTATTTT. Protein sequence: CASSPTSGIEGAPDTQYF.

Only a few counts were recorded for this clone. The chain joins TRBV13 to TRBJ1-4; D is perhaps TRBD1 (5 bases). The CDR3 runs to 14 residues. With 2 bases removed from V and 7 bases from J, the gap between germline ends came to 11 bases. Per germline, CDR1 PRHDT and CDR2 FYEKMQ (reference sequence). CDR3 protein: CASSLFREVEKLFF. Written as DNA, the CDR3 is TGTGCCAGCAGCTTATTCAGGGAGGTTGAAAAACTGTTTTTT.

CDR3 in DNA: TGTGCCAGCAGCAGGACTACCGCCTCACTAAAGCAGTATTTT. Its protein product is CASSRTTASLKQYF. The chain has TRBV27 and TRBJ2-3; D is perhaps TRBD2 (6 bases). The CDR3 consists of 14 residues. CDR1 is MNHEY and CDR2 is SMNVEV in the germline V gene (reference sequence). Deletions cut 6 bases from V and 11 bases from J, with 21 bases between.

This clone appeared many times. The genes are TRBV7-2 and TRBJ1-1; TRBD1 agrees at 7 bases. The CDR3 has 14 amino acids. With 5 bases clipped from V and 3 bases from J, the junction kept 6 bases outside the gene matches. CDR1 and CDR2 from the germline V gene are SGHTA and FQGNSA. This CDR3 is CASSVYGTDTEAFF. CDR3 coding DNA: TGTGCCAGCAGCGTCTACGGGACAGACACTGAAGCTTTCTTT.

The rearrangement joins TRBV4-3 to TRBJ2-6; D uncertain. The germline CDR1 and CDR2 sequences are LGHNA and YSLEER. The V and J ends lost 6 bases and 0 bases respectively, with 12 bases between them. This CDR3 contains 16 residues. The CDR3 protein is CASSPRSSSGANVLTF. The CDR3 DNA is TGCGCCAGCAGTCCAAGATCAAGCTCTGGGGCCAACGTCCTGACTTTC.